The clone carrying this T cell receptor beta chain appeared a single time. The CDR3 spans 13 residues. V lost 2 bases, J lost 7 bases, and 12 bases lay in between. Germline CDR1 is SNHLY and CDR2 is FYNNEI. The data stem from a study of blood T cell repertoires in COVID-19. Looking at the study overall: Sites in the United States, Italy and Spain provided acute and convalescent COVID-19 samples.

Only in-frame clones appear in the TCRdb table, and some are missing; sequencing was by immunoSEQ multiplex PCR. Altogether around 310,000 clones are present, about 93% being singletons, with the ten largest covering approximately 6.8%. Sample: peripheral blood. This chain uses TRBV2 with TRBJ2-7, with D possibly being TRBD1 (5 bases). This TCR was recovered from a young woman with COVID-19, enrolled during active disease. The CDR3 here is CASSELGREEQYF. The CDR3 DNA reads as TGTGCCAGCAGTGAACTTGGCAGGGAAGAGCAGTACTTC.